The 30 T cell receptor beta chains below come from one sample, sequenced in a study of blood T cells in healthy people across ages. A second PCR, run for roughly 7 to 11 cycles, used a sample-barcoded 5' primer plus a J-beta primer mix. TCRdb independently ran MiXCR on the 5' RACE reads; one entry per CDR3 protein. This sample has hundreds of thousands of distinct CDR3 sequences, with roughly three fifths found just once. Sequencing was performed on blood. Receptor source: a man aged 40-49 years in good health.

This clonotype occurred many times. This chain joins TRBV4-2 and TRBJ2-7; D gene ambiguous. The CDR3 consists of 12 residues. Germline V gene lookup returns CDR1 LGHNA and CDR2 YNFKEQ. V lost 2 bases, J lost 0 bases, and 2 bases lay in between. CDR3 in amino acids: CASSQRSYEQYF. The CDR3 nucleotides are TGTGCCAGCAGCCAACGCTCCTACGAGCAGTACTTC.

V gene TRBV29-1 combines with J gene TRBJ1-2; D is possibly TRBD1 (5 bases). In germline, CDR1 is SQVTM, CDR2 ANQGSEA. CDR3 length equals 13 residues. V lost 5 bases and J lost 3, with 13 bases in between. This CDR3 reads CSVNDRGDYGYTF. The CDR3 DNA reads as TGCAGCGTTAACGATAGGGGAGACTATGGCTACACCTTC.

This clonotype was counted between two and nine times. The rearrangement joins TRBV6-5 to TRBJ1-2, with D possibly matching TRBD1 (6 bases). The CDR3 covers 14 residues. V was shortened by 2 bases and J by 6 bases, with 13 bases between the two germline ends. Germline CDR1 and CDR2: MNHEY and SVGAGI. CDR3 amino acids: CASSYQPDRNGYTF. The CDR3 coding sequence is TGTGCCAGCAGTTACCAGCCCGACAGGAATGGCTACACCTTC.

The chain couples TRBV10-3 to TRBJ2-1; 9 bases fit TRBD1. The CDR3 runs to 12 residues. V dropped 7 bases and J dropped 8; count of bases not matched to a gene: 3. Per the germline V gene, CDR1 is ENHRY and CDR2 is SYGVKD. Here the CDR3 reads CAINTGGYEQFF. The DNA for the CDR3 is TGTGCCATCAACACAGGGGGCTATGAGCAGTTCTTC.

CDR3 DNA: TGTGCCAGCACTCCCATTAGCGGGAGAACCTTCTACGAGCAGTACTTC. This translates into CASTPISGRTFYEQYF. This chain uses TRBV6-5 with TRBJ2-7, with TRBD2 identical over 9 bases. V was clipped by 7 bases and J by 3 bases; unmatched bases: 13. This CDR3 spans 16 amino acids. The germline V gene has CDR1 MNHEY and CDR2 SVGAGI.

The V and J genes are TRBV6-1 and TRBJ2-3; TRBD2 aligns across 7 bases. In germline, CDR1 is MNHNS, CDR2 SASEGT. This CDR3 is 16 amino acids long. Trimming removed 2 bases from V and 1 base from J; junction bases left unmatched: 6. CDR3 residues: CASSEWRAGRTDTQYF. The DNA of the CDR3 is TGTGCCAGCAGTGAATGGCGAGCGGGGCGCACAGATACGCAGTATTTT.

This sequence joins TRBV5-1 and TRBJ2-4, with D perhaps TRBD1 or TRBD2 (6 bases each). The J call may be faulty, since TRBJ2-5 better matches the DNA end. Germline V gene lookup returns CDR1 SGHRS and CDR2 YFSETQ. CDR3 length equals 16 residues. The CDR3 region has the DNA TGCGCCAGCAGCTTGGGCCTAGTAGGAGGGGGTGAGACCCAGTACTTC. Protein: CASSLGLVGGGETQYF.

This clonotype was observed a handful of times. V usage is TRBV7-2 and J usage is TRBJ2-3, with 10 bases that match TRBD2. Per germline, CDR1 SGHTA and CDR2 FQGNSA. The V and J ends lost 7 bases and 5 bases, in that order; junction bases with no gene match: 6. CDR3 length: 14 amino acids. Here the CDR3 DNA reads TGTGCCAGCAAACAGCGGGAGGGTCGAGATACGCAGTATTTT. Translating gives CASKQREGRDTQYF.

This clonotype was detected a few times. The CDR3 protein is CASSSFRGFGYTF. The CDR3 coding sequence is TGTGCCAGCAGCTCGTTCAGGGGATTCGGCTACACCTTC. This sequence joins TRBV6-5 and TRBJ1-2, with D perhaps matching TRBD1 (6 bases). There are 13 residues in the CDR3. V was clipped by 6 bases and J by 8 bases, with 16 bases between them. Germline values: CDR1 MNHEY, CDR2 SVGAGI.

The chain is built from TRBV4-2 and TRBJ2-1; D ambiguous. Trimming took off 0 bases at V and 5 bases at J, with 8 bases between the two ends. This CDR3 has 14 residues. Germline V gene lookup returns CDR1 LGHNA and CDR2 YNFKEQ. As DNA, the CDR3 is TGTGCCAGCAGCCAAGATTCACCCCACAATGAGCAGTTCTTC. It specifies CASSQDSPHNEQFF.

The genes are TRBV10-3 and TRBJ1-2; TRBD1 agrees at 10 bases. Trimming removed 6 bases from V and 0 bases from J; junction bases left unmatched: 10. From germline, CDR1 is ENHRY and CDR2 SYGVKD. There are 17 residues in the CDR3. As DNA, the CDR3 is TGTGCCATCAGGGGGCCGGGACAGGGGCCTACTAACTATGGCTACACCTTC. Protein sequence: CAIRGPGQGPTNYGYTF.

The CDR3 region is CASSEGTGAYYGYTF. The DNA for the CDR3 is TGTGCCAGCAGTGAAGGCACGGGGGCTTACTATGGCTACACCTTC. The chain joins TRBV25-1 to TRBJ1-2; tentative D call: TRBD1 (6 bases). In germline, CDR1 is MGHDK, CDR2 SYGVNS. V lost 2 bases and J 3 bases, leaving 13 bases between the germline ends. The CDR3 is 15 amino acids.

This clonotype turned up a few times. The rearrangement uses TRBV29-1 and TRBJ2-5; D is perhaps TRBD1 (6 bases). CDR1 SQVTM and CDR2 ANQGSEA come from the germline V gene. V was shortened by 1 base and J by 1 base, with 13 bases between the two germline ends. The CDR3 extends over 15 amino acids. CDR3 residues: CSVEGTGTTQETQYF. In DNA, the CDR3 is TGCAGCGTTGAAGGGACCGGGACAACCCAAGAGACCCAGTACTTC.

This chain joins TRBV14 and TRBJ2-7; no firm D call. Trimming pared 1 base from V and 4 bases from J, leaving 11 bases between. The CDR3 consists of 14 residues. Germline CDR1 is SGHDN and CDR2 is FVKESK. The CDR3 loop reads CASSQASRRYEQYF. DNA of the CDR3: TGTGCCAGCAGCCAAGCAAGCAGGCGGTACGAGCAGTACTTC.

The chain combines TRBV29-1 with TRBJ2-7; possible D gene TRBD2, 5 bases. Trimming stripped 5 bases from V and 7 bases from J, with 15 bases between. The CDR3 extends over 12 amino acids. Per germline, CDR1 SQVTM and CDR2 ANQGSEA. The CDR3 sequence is CSVFLDLNEQYF. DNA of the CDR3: TGCAGCGTTTTCTTGGACTTGAATGAGCAGTACTTC.

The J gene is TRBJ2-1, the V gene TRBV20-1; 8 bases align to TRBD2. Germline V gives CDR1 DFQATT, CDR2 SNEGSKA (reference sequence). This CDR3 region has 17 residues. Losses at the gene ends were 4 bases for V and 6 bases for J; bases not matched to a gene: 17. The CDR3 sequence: CSAILAGGSGDSNEQFF. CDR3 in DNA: TGCAGTGCTATTCTAGCGGGTGGAAGTGGCGACAGCAATGAGCAGTTCTTC.

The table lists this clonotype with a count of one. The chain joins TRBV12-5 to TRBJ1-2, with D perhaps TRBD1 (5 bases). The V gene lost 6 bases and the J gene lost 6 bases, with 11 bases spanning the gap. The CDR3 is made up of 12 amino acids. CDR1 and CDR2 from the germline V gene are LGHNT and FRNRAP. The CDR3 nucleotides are TGTGCTAGTGGGGACACCAACAATGGCTACACCTTC. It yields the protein CASGDTNNGYTF.

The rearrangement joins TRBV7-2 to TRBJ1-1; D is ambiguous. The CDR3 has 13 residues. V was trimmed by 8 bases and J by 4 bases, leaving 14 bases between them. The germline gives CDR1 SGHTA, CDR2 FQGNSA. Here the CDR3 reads CASSGMGGTEAFF. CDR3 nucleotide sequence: TGTGCCAGCTCGGGTATGGGCGGCACTGAAGCTTTCTTT.

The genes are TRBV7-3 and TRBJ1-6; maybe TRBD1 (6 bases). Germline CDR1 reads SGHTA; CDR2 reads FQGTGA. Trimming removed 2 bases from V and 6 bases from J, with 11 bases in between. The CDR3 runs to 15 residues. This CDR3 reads CASSLGTMGNSPLHF. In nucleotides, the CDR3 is TGTGCCAGCAGCTTAGGGACAATGGGTAATTCACCCCTCCACTTT.

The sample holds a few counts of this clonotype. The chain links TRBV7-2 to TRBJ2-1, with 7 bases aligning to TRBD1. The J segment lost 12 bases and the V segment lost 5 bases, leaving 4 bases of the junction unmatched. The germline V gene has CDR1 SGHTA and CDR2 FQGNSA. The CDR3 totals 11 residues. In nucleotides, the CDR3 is TGTGCCAGCAGCGCACAGGGGACGCAGTTCTTC. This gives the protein CASSAQGTQFF.

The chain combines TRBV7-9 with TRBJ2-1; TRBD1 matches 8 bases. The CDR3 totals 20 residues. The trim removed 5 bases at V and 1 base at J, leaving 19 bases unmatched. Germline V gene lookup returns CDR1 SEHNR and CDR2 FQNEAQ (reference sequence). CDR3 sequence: CASSRPPGQEGHLSYNEQFF. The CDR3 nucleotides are TGTGCCAGCAGCCGGCCCCCGGGACAGGAGGGGCACCTGTCCTACAATGAGCAGTTCTTC.

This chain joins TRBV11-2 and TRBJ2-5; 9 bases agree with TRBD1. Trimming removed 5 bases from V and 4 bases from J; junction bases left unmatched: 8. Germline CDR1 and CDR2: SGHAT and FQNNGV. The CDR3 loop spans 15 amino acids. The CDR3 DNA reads TGTGCCAGCAGCCCGGGACAGGGTTTTGGAGAGACCCAGTACTTC. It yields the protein CASSPGQGFGETQYF.

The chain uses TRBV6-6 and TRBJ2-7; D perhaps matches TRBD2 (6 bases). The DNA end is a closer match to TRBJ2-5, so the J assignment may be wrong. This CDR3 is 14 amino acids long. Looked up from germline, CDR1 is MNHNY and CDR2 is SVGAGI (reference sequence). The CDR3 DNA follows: TGTGCCAGCAGGCGCAGGGAGGAGCAAGAGACCCAGTACTTC. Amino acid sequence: CASRRREEQETQYF.

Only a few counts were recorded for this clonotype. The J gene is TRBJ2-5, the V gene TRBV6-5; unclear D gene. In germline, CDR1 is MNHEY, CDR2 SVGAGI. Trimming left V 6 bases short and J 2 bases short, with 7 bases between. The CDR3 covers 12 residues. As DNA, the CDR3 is TGTGCCAGCAGCTCGTCTCAAGAGACCCAGTACTTC. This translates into CASSSSQETQYF.

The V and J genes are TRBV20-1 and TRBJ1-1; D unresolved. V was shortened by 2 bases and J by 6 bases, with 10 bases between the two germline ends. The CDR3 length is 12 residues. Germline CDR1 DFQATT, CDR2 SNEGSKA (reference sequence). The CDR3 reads CSARTGISEAFF. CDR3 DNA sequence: TGCAGTGCTAGAACGGGTATCTCTGAAGCTTTCTTT.

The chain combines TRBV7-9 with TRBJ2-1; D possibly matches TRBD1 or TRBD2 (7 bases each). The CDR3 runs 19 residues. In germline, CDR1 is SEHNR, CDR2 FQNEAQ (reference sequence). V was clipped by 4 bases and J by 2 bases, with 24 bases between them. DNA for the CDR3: TGTGCCAGCAGCTCTCGACAGGGTGTAGCGGGCGTACCCTACAATGAGCAGTTCTTC. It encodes CASSSRQGVAGVPYNEQFF.

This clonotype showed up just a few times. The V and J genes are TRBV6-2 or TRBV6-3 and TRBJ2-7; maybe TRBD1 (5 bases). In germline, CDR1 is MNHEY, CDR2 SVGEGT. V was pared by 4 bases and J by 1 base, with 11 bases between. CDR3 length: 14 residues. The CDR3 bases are TGTGCCAGCAGTTGGGGCGGCGTATCCTACGAGCAGTACTTC. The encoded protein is CASSWGGVSYEQYF.

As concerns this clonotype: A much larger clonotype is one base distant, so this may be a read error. CDR3 sequence: CAISDSETQYF. In nucleotides, the CDR3 is TGTGCCATCAGTGATTCGGAGACCCAGTACTTC. This chain joins TRBV10-3 and TRBJ2-7, with D hard to call. The J call may be faulty, since TRBJ2-5 better matches the DNA end. Germline V gene data show CDR1 as ENHRY and CDR2 as SYGVKD. CDR3 size: 11 residues.

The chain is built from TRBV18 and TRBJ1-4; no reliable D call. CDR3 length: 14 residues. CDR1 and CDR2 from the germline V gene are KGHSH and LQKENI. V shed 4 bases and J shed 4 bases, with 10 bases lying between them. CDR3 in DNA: TGTGCCAGCTCACGGCGGTCCGTTAATGAAAAACTGTTTTTT. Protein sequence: CASSRRSVNEKLFF.

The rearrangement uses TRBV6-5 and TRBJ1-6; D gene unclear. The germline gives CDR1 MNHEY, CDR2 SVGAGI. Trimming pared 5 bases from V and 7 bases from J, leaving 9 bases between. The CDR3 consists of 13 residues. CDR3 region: CASSDDGNSPLHF. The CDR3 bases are TGTGCCAGCAGTGATGACGGAAATTCACCCCTCCACTTT.